This T cell receptor beta chain was observed in a study of patients and donors after allogeneic stem cell transplantation. CDR3 size: 17 residues. Germline values: CDR1 SGHRS, CDR2 YFSETQ. V shed 3 bases and J 1 base; nucleotides not matched to a gene: 6. TCRdb reprocessed the RT-PCR reads with MiXCR, giving one entry per CDR3 protein. Of approximately 430,000 distinct CDR3 sequences listed, roughly 17% were seen once; the top ten hold less than 8%. The chain joins TRBV5-1 to TRBJ2-7, with TRBD2 matching over 14 bases. The sample was blood, either unsorted or a sorted T cell fraction (not recorded which). The receptor was isolated from a human donor who was either an allogeneic HSCT recipient or a stem cell or donor lymphocyte infusion donor (not recorded which). It is not recorded whose cells these are; they may come from a transplant donor. CDR3 loop: CASSYGLAGGSSYEQYF. CDR3 sequence (DNA): TGCGCCAGCAGCTATGGACTAGCGGGAGGATCGTCCTACGAGCAGTACTTC.